This T cell receptor (beta chain) was profiled in a study of blood T cell repertoires in COVID-19. Looking at the study overall: Nucleic acid was either cDNA or gDNA, and it came from T cells, B-cell-depleted T cells, or PBMCs.

CDR3 length: 14 residues. V lost 2 bases and J 8 bases, leaving 15 bases between the germline ends. Germline CDR1 reads MNHEY; CDR2 reads SVGAGI. As handled by the study authors: The assay estimated nucleated cells by amplifying reference gene primers. Using immunoSEQ multiplex PCR, the repertoire was profiled, and TCRdb retains in-frame clones only, with some absent. The V and J calls and the clone size are those of that table, but D and trimming were determined from the DNA. The data show 250,000 or so clones, roughly 82% seen once. The cohort comprised adults aged roughly 18 to 95 years residing in under 25 US areas. Allocation to cohorts depended on clinical history reported by the participants.

This rearrangement joins TRBV6-5 to TRBJ1-2, with D hard to call. The receptor was derived from a woman between 45 and 60 years old who had recovered from COVID-19. The source material was PBMCs or T cells enriched from blood (not recorded which). The CDR3 region is CASSYRWRPEGYTF. The DNA for the CDR3 is TGTGCCAGCAGTTACAGGTGGCGGCCAGAAGGCTACACCTTC.